Listed here are 7 T cell receptor beta chains from one sample, sequenced in a study of T cell therapy after organ transplantation. Stated time point: 4-8 weeks after completion of therapy. Sequencing was performed with immunoSEQ multiplex PCR; in TCRdb, only in-frame clones are kept and a portion is missing. The sample lists around 4,500 clones; 55% to 75% were seen once. These receptors lack a known antigen. The starting material was CD8+ T cells from blood, obtained after autologous CMV-specific T cell therapy. The receptors were sampled from a human patient who had received a solid organ transplant and had CMV disease. Some T cells may be transferred from the graft donor.

The rearrangement uses TRBV4-2 and TRBJ1-1; D is undetermined. The length of the CDR3 is 13 residues. Germline V gene lookup returns CDR1 LGHNA and CDR2 YNFKEQ. Trimming cost V 4 bases and J 11 bases, with 17 bases left between them. CDR3 region: CASSPQYRGWAFF. The CDR3 DNA reads as TGTGCCAGCAGCCCCCAGTACCGGGGTTGGGCTTTCTTT.

The gene calls are TRBV5-6 and TRBJ1-2; TRBD1 might be the D (6 bases). Germline CDR1 and CDR2: SGHDT and YYEEEE. V shed 1 base and J shed 8 bases, with 18 bases lying between them. This CDR3 contains 15 residues. The CDR3 protein is CASSLNREGKGGYTF. The CDR3 nucleotides read TGTGCCAGCAGCTTGAACAGGGAGGGGAAGGGCGGCTACACCTTC. The full variable domain, in which reference TRBV5-6 and TRBJ1-2 provide the parts outside the CDR3, is DAGVTQSPTHLIKTRGQQVTLRCSPKSGHDTVSWYQQALGQGPQFIFQYYEEEERQRGNFPDRFSGHQFPNYSSELNVNALLLGDSALYLCASSLNREGKGGYTFGSGTRLTVV.

V and J are TRBV9 and TRBJ1-5; D remains unclear. Germline V lookup: CDR1 SGDLS, CDR2 YYNGEE. V dropped 0 bases and J dropped 2 bases, with 15 bases sitting between them. CDR3 length: 17 residues. The CDR3: CASSVDRLFYGNQPQHF. As DNA, the CDR3 is TGTGCCAGCAGCGTAGACCGACTGTTTTATGGCAATCAGCCCCAGCATTTT.

The rearrangement links TRBV29-1 to TRBJ2-1, with no clear D. V lost 3 bases, J lost 12 bases, and 12 bases lay in between. Germline values: CDR1 SQVTM, CDR2 ANQGSEA. The CDR3 has 11 amino acids. In DNA form, the CDR3 reads TGCAGCGTTGATCTAGGCAATCGGCAGTTCTTC. Its translation: CSVDLGNRQFF.

This clone rates as medium-sized. The chain is built from TRBV28 and TRBJ2-7, with no clear D. Germline V gene sequence: CDR1 MDHEN, CDR2 SYDVKM. The CDR3 is made up of 17 amino acids. V was pared by 6 bases and J by 2 bases, with 23 bases between. In nucleotides, the CDR3 is TGTGCCAGCAGCTACGATCCTGGACCGAGACCCCCCTACGAGCAGTACTTC. The encoded protein is CASSYDPGPRPPYEQYF.

This chain joins TRBV4-3 and TRBJ1-4; no clear D. V shed 0 bases and J shed 0 bases, with 8 bases lying between them. The CDR3 is made up of 16 amino acids. CDR1 and CDR2 from the germline V gene are LGHNA and YSLEER. CDR3 amino acids: CASSQDGRATNEKLFF. The DNA for the CDR3 is TGCGCCAGCAGCCAAGACGGCAGAGCAACTAATGAAAAACTGTTTTTT.

This clone was seen only once. The V and J genes are TRBV5-6 and TRBJ2-1; TRBD1 matches at 8 bases. This CDR3 has 14 residues. The V and J ends lost 3 bases and 4 bases, in that order; junction bases with no gene match: 3. CDR1 and CDR2 from the germline V gene are SGHDT and YYEEEE. CDR3 nucleotides: TGTGCCAGCAGCTCCGGACAGGGTTACAATGAGCAGTTCTTC. Its translation is CASSSGQGYNEQFF.